What follows describes a single T cell receptor (beta chain). Its antigen is as yet unknown. Amplification targeted TCR beta CDR3 regions from RNA transcripts. The HTBI set primed first-round TCR CDR3 RT-PCR. TCRdb recomputed calls from the multiplex PCR reads with MiXCR, one row per CDR3 protein. The table lists fewer than 650,000 distinct CDR3 sequences, 11% to 15% of them singletons. The sample is drawn from a study of T cells in Graves' hyperthyroidism and ophthalmopathy. Overall study findings and caveats: With a median lead of about 6.9 months before onset, the model predicted ophthalmopathy. Also found in blood were most expanded thyroid clonotypes above 0.001.

Each diagnosis drew on symptoms, thyroxine, TRAb, thyroid ultrasound and orbital computed tomography findings. The CDR3 contains 14 residues. V lost 7 bases to trimming and J lost 1 base; unmatched junction nucleotides: 3. CDR1 is LGHDT and CDR2 is YNNKEL in the germline V gene (reference sequence). The receptor was isolated from a woman under 30 with Graves' ophthalmopathy. The V gene is TRBV3-1, the J gene TRBJ2-1; 8 bases agree with TRBD1. Sequencing input: blood. The CDR3 loop is CASTQGASYNEQFF. CDR3 nucleotides: TGTGCCAGCACCCAGGGGGCATCCTACAATGAGCAGTTCTTC.